Listed here is a single T cell receptor beta chain. Its specificity is not known. V trimming: 2 bases; J trimming: 3 bases; junction bases outside the gene matches: 19. The CDR3 contains 20 residues. The sample is drawn from a study of T cell responses to AZD1222 COVID-19 vaccine. The repertoire was sequenced with immunoSEQ multiplex PCR; TCRdb's copy has only in-frame clones and lacks some. There are 110,000 or so clones in the sample; roughly 90% occur only once, and roughly 3% lies in the top ten. Study-level points and caveats: Researchers took repertoire samples only after the peak T cell response had come. Donors skewed white British and female; clonal diversity was possibly underestimated. Spike-specific TCR depth and breadth grew after two AZD1222 doses.

The origin of this receptor is an adult in good health. The starting material was peripheral blood, obtained on day 0 of MenACWY control vaccination. This sequence joins TRBV23-1 and TRBJ2-1, with 7 nucleotides matching TRBD1. TRBV23-1 is treated as an ORF (open reading frame) with a function not yet certain. Written as DNA, the CDR3 is TGCGCCAGCAGTCAAATTTCAATCCGTTGGGACAGCAGGGTCTACAATGAGCAGTTCTTC. The encoded protein is CASSQISIRWDSRVYNEQFF.